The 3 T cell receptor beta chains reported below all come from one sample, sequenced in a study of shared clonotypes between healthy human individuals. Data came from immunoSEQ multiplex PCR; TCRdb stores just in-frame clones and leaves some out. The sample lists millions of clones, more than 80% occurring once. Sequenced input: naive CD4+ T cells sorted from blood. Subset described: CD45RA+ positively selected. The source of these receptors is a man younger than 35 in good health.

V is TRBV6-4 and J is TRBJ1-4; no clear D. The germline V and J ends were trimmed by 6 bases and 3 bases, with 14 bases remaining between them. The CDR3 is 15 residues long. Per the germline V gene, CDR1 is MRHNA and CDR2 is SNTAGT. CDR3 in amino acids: CASSPSYGPNEKLFF. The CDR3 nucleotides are TGTGCCAGCAGCCCGTCCTATGGCCCTAATGAAAAACTGTTTTTT.

The CDR3 coding sequence is TGTGCCAGCAGCTTGGACAGGGGAGTAAACATTCAGTACTTC. Protein sequence: CASSLDRGVNIQYF. This chain connects TRBV11-1 to TRBJ2-4; 9 nucleotides line up with TRBD1. The germline gives CDR1 SGHAT, CDR2 FQDESV (reference sequence). The CDR3 is made up of 14 amino acids. J was trimmed by 6 bases and V by 3 bases; bases with no gene match: 3.

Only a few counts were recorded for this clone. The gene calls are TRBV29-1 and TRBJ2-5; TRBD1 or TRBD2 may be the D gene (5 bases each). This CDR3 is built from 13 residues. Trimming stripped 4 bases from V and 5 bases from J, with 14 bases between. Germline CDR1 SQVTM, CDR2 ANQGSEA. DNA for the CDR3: TGCAGCGTTGGGGGACGCCTCATGGAGACCCAGTACTTC. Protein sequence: CSVGGRLMETQYF.